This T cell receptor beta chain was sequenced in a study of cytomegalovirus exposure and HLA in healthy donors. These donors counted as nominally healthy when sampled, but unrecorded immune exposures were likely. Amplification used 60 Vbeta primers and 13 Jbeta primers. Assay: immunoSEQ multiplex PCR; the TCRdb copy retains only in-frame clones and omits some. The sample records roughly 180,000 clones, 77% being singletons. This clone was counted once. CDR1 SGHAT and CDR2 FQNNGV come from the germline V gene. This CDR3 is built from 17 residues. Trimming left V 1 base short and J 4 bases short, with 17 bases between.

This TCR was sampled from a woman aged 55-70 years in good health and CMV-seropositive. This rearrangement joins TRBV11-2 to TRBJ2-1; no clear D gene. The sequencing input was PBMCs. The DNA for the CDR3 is TGTGCCAGCAGCTTAGGTCGGATGCGGAGCCTTTACAATGAGCAGTTCTTC. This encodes CASSLGRMRSLYNEQFF.